This T cell receptor beta chain was profiled in a study of Ad26.COV2.S vaccination and SARS-CoV-2 variants. For the study at large: Donor joined the COV1001 Ad26.COV2.S trial arm. Each vaccinee took Ad26.COV2.S intramuscularly, once or twice 56 days apart.

Trimming cost V 3 bases and J 2 bases, with 13 bases left between them. The CDR3 spans 14 residues. Germline CDR1 GTSNPN, CDR2 SVGIG (reference sequence). Details on this clone: Its antigen is still unknown.

Treatment in this sample: roughly 20 received Ad26.COV2.S at low or high dose, single or two shots; about 5 received placebo; per-sample allocation not given. The samples date from day 63 after the first vaccine or placebo injection. The assay was immunoSEQ multiplex PCR, and TCRdb's table has in-frame clones only and misses some. The top ten hold around 1.8% of the sample, which has nearly 400,000 clones, over 75% seen once. Points from the study as a whole: Responses of T cells in total may have been underestimated by the TCR breadth and depth analyses.

The rearrangement links TRBV30 to TRBJ1-2; D unresolved. The starting material was peripheral blood, obtained in a trial of Ad26.COV2.S vaccine versus placebo. This sequence was found in a person aged 18-65 years who received the Ad26.COV2.S COVID-19 vaccine or a placebo. The CDR3 loop is CAWRAGPTNYGYTF. Here the CDR3 DNA reads TGTGCCTGGAGGGCCGGGCCGACCAACTATGGCTACACCTTC.